The 18 T cell receptor beta chains below come from one sample, sequenced in a study of graft-versus-host responses after intestinal transplantation. The method was immunoSEQ multiplex PCR; TCRdb's version includes in-frame clones alone and lacks a portion of them. The repertoire consists of over 10,000 clones, with roughly 81% occurring once and the leading ten covering more than 20%. Material: PBMCs, obtained after intestinal transplantation. The receptors were sampled from a human patient who received an intestinal transplant, so some T cells may come from the graft donor.

This clone was recorded a few times. This chain joins TRBV6-5 and TRBJ2-7; 11 nucleotides agree with TRBD1. V lost 5 bases and J lost 4; bases outside the gene matches: 4. This CDR3 is 14 amino acids long. Germline V gives CDR1 MNHEY, CDR2 SVGAGI. CDR3 in DNA: TGTGCCAGCAGTACCGGGACAGGGGGTTACGAGCAGTACTTC. It codes for CASSTGTGGYEQYF.

This clone was recorded a few times. The chain employs TRBV19 and TRBJ2-3, with D possibly matching TRBD2 (6 bases). V lost 4 bases and J lost 2, with 13 bases in between. The CDR3 totals 15 residues. Germline-derived CDR1 and CDR2 are LNHDA and SQIVND (reference sequence). This chain's CDR3 is CASSKGGDATDTQYF. CDR3 coding DNA: TGTGCCAGTAGTAAAGGAGGGGATGCCACAGATACGCAGTATTTT.

The V and J genes are TRBV19 and TRBJ1-2, with TRBD1 matching over 7 bases. Germline CDR1 LNHDA, CDR2 SQIVND (reference sequence). V gave up 5 bases and J gave up 3 bases; unmatched junction bases: 6. The CDR3 runs to 14 residues. This chain's CDR3 is CASSVQQGYYGYTF. CDR3 DNA sequence: TGTGCCAGTAGTGTTCAACAGGGGTACTATGGCTACACCTTC.

The CDR3 is CATGTDSYEQYF. Here the CDR3 DNA reads TGTGCCACCGGGACGGACTCCTACGAGCAGTACTTC. The chain recombines TRBV10-3 with TRBJ2-7, with D possibly called TRBD1 or TRBD2 (5 bases each). The CDR3 spans 12 residues. Germline V CDR1 and CDR2: ENHRY, SYGVKD. Trimming stripped 10 bases from V and 0 bases from J, with 10 bases between.

CDR3: CASSVGVQNTDTQYF. In DNA, the CDR3 is TGTGCCAGCAGCGTAGGGGTCCAAAACACAGATACGCAGTATTTT. The chain uses TRBV9 and TRBJ2-3; no firm D call. The V end lost 0 bases, the J end lost 2 bases, and 10 bases lay between the germline ends. CDR1 is SGDLS and CDR2 is YYNGEE in the germline V gene. The CDR3 has 15 amino acids.

This clone was observed once. The V and J genes are TRBV10-3 and TRBJ1-5; 7 positions match TRBD1. Germline V gives CDR1 ENHRY, CDR2 SYGVKD. V lost 2 bases to trimming and J lost 4 bases; unmatched junction nucleotides: 2. The CDR3 sequence is 14 residues long. The CDR3 region is CAISETGANQPQHF. Written as DNA, the CDR3 is TGTGCCATCAGTGAGACAGGGGCAAATCAGCCCCAGCATTTT.

The chain uses TRBV9 and TRBJ2-3; D gene unclear. Trimming removed 0 bases from V and 5 bases from J, with 13 bases in between. The V gene's germline CDR1 is SGDLS and CDR2 YYNGEE. This CDR3 contains 15 residues. The CDR3, as DNA: TGTGCCAGCAGCGTAGATTCGAGAAACCAAGATACGCAGTATTTT. Translating it yields CASSVDSRNQDTQYF. The variable domain in full, completed from reference TRBV9 and TRBJ2-3, reads DSGVTQTPKHLITATGQRVTLRCSPRSGDLSVYWYQQSLDQGLQFLIQYYNGEERAKGNILERFSAQQFPDLHSELNLSSLELGDSALYFCASSVDSRNQDTQYFGPGTRLTVL.

The rearrangement joins TRBV5-8 to TRBJ1-6, with TRBD1 identical over 7 bases. Germline CDR1 SGHTS, CDR2 YDEGEE. V trimming: 2 bases; J trimming: 1 base; junction bases outside the gene matches: 3. CDR3 length: 16 residues. The CDR3 spells CASSFQTGSYNSPLHF. CDR3 bases: TGTGCCAGCAGCTTTCAGACAGGGTCCTATAATTCACCCCTCCACTTT.

CDR3 nucleotide sequence: TGTGCCAGCAGACGGGACTTCCTTGAAGGGGGCTACACCTTC. Residues: CASRRDFLEGGYTF. V usage is TRBV6-5 and J usage is TRBJ1-2, with TRBD1 as a possible D gene (5 bases). The CDR3 is 14 residues long. Germline V gene lookup returns CDR1 MNHEY and CDR2 SVGAGI. V gave up 6 bases and J gave up 8 bases, with 19 bases separating them.

The chain uses TRBV4-1 and TRBJ2-2, with D tentatively TRBD2 (5 bases). The germline V and J ends were trimmed by 1 base and 1 base, with 10 bases remaining between them. The germline gives CDR1 MGHRA, CDR2 YSYEKL. The length of the CDR3 is 16 residues. The CDR3 loop is CASSQGLGRNTGELFF. The CDR3 bases are TGCGCCAGCAGCCAAGGCCTGGGGAGGAACACCGGGGAGCTGTTTTTT.

The chain couples TRBV6-6 to TRBJ2-7, with D possibly being TRBD2 (5 bases). Germline CDR1 MNHNY, CDR2 SVGAGI (reference sequence). This CDR3 is 15 amino acids long. V shed 0 bases and J shed 3 bases, with 12 bases lying between them. The CDR3 nucleotides read TGTGCCAGCAGTTACTCCGCCGCGGGCAGCTACGAGCAGTACTTC. Translated, it gives CASSYSAAGSYEQYF.

This clone was recorded once. V and J are TRBV10-3 and TRBJ1-4; 8 bases are a match to TRBD1. The CDR3 sequence is 19 residues long. V lost 5 bases to trimming and J lost 0 bases; unmatched junction nucleotides: 14. Germline V gene data show CDR1 as ENHRY and CDR2 as SYGVKD. The CDR3 sequence is CAISPFRGPPTATNEKLFF. The CDR3 region has the DNA TGTGCCATCAGTCCATTCAGGGGGCCACCTACTGCAACTAATGAAAAACTGTTTTTT.

This clone occurred once. The J gene is TRBJ1-2, the V gene TRBV27; D is unresolved. The CDR3 consists of 12 residues. V was trimmed by 8 bases and J by 2 bases, leaving 9 bases between them. In germline, CDR1 is MNHEY, CDR2 SMNVEV (reference sequence). CDR3: CASLGPNYGYTF. The DNA for the CDR3 is TGTGCCAGCCTCGGACCGAACTATGGCTACACCTTC.

J is TRBJ2-7 and V is TRBV5-4; 9 nucleotides line up with TRBD1. Germline CDR1 reads SGHNT; CDR2 reads YYREEE (reference sequence). V was pared by 4 bases and J by 5 bases, with 4 bases of the junction left unmatched. The CDR3 runs 13 residues. CDR3 loop: CASSEGQGNEQYF. CDR3 DNA sequence: TGTGCCAGCAGCGAAGGACAGGGGAACGAGCAGTACTTC.

The genes are TRBV4-1 and TRBJ1-1; TRBD1 matches at 8 bases. Germline V gene sequence: CDR1 MGHRA, CDR2 YSYEKL. The CDR3 contains 15 residues. J was trimmed by 5 bases and V by 0 bases; bases with no gene match: 5. For the CDR3, the DNA is TGCGCCAGCAGCCAAGACCAGGGGGCCCCGACTGAAGCTTTCTTT. Residues: CASSQDQGAPTEAFF.

The CDR3 bases are TGTGCCAGCAGACTAGCGGGCGCCTACGAGCAGTACTTC. Protein sequence: CASRLAGAYEQYF. V usage is TRBV7-8 and J usage is TRBJ2-5; 9 bases are shared with TRBD2. The J call may be in error: the DNA end matches TRBJ2-7 better. Germline V lookup: CDR1 SGHVS, CDR2 FQNEAQ. The length of the CDR3 is 13 residues.

This sequence joins TRBV27 and TRBJ1-2; 8 nucleotides match TRBD1. In germline, CDR1 is MNHEY, CDR2 SMNVEV (reference sequence). V trimming: 6 bases; J trimming: 3 bases; junction bases outside the gene matches: 9. CDR3 length: 15 residues. Here the CDR3 reads CASRGGTGYHYGYTF. CDR3 in DNA: TGTGCCAGCAGGGGTGGGACAGGCTACCACTATGGCTACACCTTC.

The rearrangement joins TRBV7-2 to TRBJ2-7; D gene unclear. The CDR3 sequence is 15 residues long. With 3 bases removed from V and 8 bases from J, the gap between germline ends came to 20 bases. The germline V gene has CDR1 SGHTA and CDR2 FQGNSA. The chain's CDR3 is CASSFPPTLGEKQYF. Written as DNA, the CDR3 is TGTGCCAGCAGCTTCCCCCCAACACTTGGAGAGAAGCAGTACTTC.